This TCR beta chain was identified during a study of blood T cells in healthy people across ages. Primed by a sample-barcoded 5' primer and a J-beta primer mix, a second PCR proceeded for about 7 to 11 cycles. TCRdb redid the calling of the 5' RACE reads with MiXCR, one entry per CDR3 protein. Here the sample spans hundreds of thousands of distinct CDR3 sequences, about half being singletons. The ends were cut back, 7 bases at V and 6 bases at J, with 19 bases in the middle. CDR3 size: 14 residues. The sample comprised blood. This TCR was sampled from an elderly man in good health. The chain uses TRBV12-3 or TRBV12-4 and TRBJ2-7; TRBD2 is a possible D gene (7 bases). CDR3 protein: CASKRRELGGEQYF. The DNA for the CDR3 is TGTGCCAGCAAGAGGCGGGAGTTAGGGGGCGAGCAGTACTTC.